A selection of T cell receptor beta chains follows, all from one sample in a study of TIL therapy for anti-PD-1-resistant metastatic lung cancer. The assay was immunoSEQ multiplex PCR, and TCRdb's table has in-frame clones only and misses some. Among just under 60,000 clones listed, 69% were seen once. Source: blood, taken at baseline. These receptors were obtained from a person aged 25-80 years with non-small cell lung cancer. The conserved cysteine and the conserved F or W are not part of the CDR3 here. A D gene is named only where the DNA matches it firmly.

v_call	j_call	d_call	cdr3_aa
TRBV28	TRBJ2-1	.	ASQGYNEQF
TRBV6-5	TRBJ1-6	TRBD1	ASSYSTGTDSPLH
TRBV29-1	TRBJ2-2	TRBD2	SVTRASGDTGELF
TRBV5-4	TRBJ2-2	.	ASSFQGGNTGELF
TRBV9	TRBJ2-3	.	ASSVGSDTDTQY
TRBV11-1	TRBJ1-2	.	ASSLNPWNGYT
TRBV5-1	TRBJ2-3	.	ASSLVGRAGDTQY
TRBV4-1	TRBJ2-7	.	ASRPQGQYHEQY
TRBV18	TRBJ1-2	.	ASSPTEGYGYT
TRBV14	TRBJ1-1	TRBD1	ASSQLQGANTEAF
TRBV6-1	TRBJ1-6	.	ASSDDRPFSPLH
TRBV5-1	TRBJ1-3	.	ASSSDEGGNTIY
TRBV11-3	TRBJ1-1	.	ASRTMGPYGPEAF
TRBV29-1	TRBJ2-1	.	SVLVTDEQF
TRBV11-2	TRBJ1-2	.	ASSLLKGASYGYT
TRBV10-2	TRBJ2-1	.	ASSESPVGYNEQF
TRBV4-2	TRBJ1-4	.	ASSQAGRTGREKLF
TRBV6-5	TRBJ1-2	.	ASSWAGYGYT
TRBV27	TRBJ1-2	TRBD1	ASSRRTGGNYGYT
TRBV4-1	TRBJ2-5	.	ASSQALSGSQY
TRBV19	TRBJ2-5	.	ASSIVGGLRKETQY
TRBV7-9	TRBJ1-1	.	ASSARTEAF
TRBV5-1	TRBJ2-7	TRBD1	ASSFHRGTYEQY
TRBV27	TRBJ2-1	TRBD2	ASSSSGTSSYNEQF
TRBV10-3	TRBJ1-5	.	AISTGQTNQPQH
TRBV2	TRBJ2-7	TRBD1	ASSHRTGGMSYEQY
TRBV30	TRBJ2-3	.	AWNGGRTDTQY
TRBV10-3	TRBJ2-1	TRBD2	AITPGLAGEKQF
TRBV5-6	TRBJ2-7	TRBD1	ASSLGSLYRGSSEQY
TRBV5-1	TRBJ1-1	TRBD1	ASSSRPGQTSEAF
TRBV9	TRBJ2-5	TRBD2	ASSPSSGRAQY
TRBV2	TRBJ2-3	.	ASSELVSSTDTQY
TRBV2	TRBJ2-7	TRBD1	ASSRGGQGASYEQY
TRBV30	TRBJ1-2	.	AWSKGVAANYGYT
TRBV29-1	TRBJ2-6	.	SVLAGANVLT
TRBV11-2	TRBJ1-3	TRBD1	ASSEDRNGNTIY
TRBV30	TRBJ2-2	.	AWSAGNTGELF
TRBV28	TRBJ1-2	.	ASNSASFYGYT
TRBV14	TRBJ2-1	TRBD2	ASSPLADYNEQF
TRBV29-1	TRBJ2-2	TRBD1	SVEAGGITGELF
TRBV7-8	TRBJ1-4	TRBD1	ASKFGTGGGYREKLF
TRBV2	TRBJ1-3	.	ASSSVGNTIY
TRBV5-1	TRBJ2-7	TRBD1	ASSWGTGEVYEQY
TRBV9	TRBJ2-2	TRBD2	ASSATSVNTGELF
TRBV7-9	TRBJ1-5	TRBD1	ASSFGDRHQPQH
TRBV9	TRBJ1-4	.	ASSPEVRPREKLF
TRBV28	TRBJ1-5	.	ASTTTYDSNQPQH
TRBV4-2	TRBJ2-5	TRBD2	ASSQEAGGSQETQY
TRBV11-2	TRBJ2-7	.	ASSGPGRISYEQY
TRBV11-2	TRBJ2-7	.	ASSLDLGIAYEQY
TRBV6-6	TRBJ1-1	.	ASTPPGNTEAF
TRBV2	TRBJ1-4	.	ASRAEVDNEKLF
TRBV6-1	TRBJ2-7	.	ASEQVLGSYEQY
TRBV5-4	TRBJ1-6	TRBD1	ASSSRTGGHSPLH
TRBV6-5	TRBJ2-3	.	ASSTFGLGDTQY
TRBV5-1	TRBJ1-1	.	ASSLVAGKNTEAF
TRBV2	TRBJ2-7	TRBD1	ASSPGQGRYEQY
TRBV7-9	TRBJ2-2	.	ASSPSESAGELF
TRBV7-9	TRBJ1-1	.	ASSLVEDTEAF